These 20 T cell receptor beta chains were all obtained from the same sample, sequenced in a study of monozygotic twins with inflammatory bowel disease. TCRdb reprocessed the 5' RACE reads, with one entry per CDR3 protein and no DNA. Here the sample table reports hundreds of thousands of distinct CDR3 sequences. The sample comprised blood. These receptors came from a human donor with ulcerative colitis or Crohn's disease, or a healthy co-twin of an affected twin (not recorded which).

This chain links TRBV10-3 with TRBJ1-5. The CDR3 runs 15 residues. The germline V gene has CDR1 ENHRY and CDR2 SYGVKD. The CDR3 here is CAIRDPTDSNQPQHF.

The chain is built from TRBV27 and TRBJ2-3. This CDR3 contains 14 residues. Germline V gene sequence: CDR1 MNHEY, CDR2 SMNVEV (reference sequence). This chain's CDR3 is CASGVAGSSDTQYF.

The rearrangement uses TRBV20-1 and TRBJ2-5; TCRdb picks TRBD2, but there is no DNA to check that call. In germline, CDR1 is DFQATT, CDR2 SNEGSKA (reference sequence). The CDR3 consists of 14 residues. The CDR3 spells CSAPTPSLLETQYF.

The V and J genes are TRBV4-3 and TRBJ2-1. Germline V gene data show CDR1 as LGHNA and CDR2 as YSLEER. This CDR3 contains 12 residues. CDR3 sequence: CASSQTTHEQFF.

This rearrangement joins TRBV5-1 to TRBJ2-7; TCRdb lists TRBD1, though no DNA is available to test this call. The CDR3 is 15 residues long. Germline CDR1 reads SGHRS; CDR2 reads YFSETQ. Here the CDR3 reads CASSQGFQSSYEQYF. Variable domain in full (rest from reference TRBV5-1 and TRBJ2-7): KAGVTQTPRYLIKTRGQQVTLSCSPISGHRSVSWYQQTPGQGLQFLFEYFSETQRNKGNFPGRFSGRQFSNSRSEMNVSTLELGDSALYLCASSQGFQSSYEQYFGPGTRLTVT.

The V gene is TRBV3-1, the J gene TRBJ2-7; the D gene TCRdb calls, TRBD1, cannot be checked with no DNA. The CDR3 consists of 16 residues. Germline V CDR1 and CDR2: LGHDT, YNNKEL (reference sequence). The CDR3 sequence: CASSQEGGRQPYEQYF.

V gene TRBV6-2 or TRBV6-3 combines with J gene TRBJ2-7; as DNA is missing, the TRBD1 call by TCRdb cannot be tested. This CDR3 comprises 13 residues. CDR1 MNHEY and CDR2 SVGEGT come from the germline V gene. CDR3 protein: CASGGGFLYEQYF.

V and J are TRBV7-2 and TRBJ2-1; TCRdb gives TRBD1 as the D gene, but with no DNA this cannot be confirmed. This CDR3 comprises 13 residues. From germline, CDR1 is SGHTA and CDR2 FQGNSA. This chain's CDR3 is CASSQHQGTEQFF. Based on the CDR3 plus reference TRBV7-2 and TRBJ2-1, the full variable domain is GAGVSQSPSNKVTEKGKDVELRCDPISGHTALYWYRQSLGQGLEFLIYFQGNSAPDKSGLPSDRFSAERTGGSVSTLTIQRTQQEDSAVYLCASSQHQGTEQFFGPGTRLTVL.

The chain's CDR3 is CSVDRSYNEQFF. The chain has TRBV29-1 and TRBJ2-1. The CDR3 is made up of 12 amino acids. Germline V CDR1 and CDR2: SQVTM, ANQGSEA.

The chain's CDR3 is CSAPSANYGYTF. The V and J genes are TRBV20-1 and TRBJ1-2. CDR1 is DFQATT and CDR2 is SNEGSKA in the germline V gene (reference sequence). The CDR3 has 12 amino acids.

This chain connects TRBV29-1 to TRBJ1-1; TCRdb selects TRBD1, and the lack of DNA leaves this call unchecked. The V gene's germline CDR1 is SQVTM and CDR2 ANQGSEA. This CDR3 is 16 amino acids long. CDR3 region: CSVESGRQGWNTEAFF.

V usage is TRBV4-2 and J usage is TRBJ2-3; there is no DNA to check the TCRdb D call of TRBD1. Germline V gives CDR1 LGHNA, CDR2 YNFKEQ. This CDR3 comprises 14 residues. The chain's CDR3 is CASSQAPGADTQYF.

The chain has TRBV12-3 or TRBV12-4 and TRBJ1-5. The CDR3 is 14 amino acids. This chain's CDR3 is CASSGGILHQPQHF.

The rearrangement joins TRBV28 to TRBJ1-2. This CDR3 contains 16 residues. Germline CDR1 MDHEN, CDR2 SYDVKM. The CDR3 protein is CASSLGVYRDPRGYTF.

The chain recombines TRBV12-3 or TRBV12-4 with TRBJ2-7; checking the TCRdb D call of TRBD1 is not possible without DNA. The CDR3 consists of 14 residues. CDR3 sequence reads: CASSLVGGAYEQYF.

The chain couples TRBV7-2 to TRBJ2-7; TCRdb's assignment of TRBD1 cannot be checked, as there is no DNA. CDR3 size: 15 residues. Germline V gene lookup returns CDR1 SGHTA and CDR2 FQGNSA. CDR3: CASSLYTGGGYEQYF.

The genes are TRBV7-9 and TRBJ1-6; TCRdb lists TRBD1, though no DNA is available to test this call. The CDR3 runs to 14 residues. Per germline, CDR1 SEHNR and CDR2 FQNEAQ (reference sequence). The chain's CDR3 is CASSFGTDNSPLHF.

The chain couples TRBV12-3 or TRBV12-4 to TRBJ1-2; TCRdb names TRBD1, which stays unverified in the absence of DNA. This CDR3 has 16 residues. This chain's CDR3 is CASSFKGGQGFYGYTF.

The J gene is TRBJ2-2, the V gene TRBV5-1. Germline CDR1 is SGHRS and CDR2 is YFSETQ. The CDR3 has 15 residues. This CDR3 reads CASSPSILNTGELFF. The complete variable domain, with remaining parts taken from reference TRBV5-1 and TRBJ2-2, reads KAGVTQTPRYLIKTRGQQVTLSCSPISGHRSVSWYQQTPGQGLQFLFEYFSETQRNKGNFPGRFSGRQFSNSRSEMNVSTLELGDSALYLCASSPSILNTGELFFGEGSRLTVL.

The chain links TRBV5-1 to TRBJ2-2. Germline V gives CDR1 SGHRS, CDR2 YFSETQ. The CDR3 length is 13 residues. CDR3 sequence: CASSADNTGELFF.